This T cell receptor (beta chain) comes out of a study of T-cell reconstitution after alpha-beta-depleted transplantation in children. During its preparation, the TCRbeta library received unique molecular identifiers. Via MiXCR, TCRdb re-called the PCR reads, giving one row per CDR3 protein. This sample has 200,000 to 300,000 distinct CDR3 sequences, with 8.2% found just once. The CDR3 contains 12 residues. Germline-derived CDR1 and CDR2 are MGHDK and SYGVNS. V dropped 4 bases and J dropped 7 bases, with 8 bases sitting between them. In its sample, this clonotype was seen many times. The rearrangement links TRBV25-1 to TRBJ1-5; no firm D call. The sequence came from a male patient younger than 18 who had a stem cell transplant for acute lymphoblastic leukemia, so the T cells may come from the graft donor. Material: PBMCs, mostly from graft donor cells, obtained 180 days after TCRalphabeta/CD19-depleted stem cell transplant. In nucleotides, the CDR3 is TGTGCCAGCAGTGTTGGAAGCCAGCCCCAGCATTTT. Its protein product is CASSVGSQPQHF. Looking up the rest from reference TRBV25-1 and TRBJ1-5 gives the full variable domain: EADIYQTPRYLVIGTGKKITLECSQTMGHDKMYWYQQDPGMELHLIHYSYGVNSTEKGDLSSESTVSRIRTEHFPLTLESARPSHTSQYLCASSVGSQPQHFGDGTRLSIL.